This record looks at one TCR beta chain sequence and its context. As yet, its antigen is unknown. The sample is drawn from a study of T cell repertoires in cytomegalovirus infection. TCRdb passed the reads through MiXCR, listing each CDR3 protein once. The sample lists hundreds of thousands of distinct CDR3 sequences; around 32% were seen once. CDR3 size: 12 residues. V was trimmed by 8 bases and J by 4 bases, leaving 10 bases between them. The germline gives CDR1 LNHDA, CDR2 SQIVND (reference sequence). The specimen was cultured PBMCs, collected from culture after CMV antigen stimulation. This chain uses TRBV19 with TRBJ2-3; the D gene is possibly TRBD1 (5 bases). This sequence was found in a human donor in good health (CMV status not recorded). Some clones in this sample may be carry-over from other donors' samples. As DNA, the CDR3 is TGTGCCAGTGATCCAGGGCCAGATACGCAGTATTTT. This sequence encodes CASDPGPDTQYF. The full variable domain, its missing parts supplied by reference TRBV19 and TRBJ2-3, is DGGITQSPKYLFRKEGQNVTLSCEQNLNHDAMYWYRQDPGQGLRLIYYSQIVNDFQKGDIAEGYSVSREKKESFPLTVTSAQKNPTAFYLCASDPGPDTQYFGPGTRLTVL.